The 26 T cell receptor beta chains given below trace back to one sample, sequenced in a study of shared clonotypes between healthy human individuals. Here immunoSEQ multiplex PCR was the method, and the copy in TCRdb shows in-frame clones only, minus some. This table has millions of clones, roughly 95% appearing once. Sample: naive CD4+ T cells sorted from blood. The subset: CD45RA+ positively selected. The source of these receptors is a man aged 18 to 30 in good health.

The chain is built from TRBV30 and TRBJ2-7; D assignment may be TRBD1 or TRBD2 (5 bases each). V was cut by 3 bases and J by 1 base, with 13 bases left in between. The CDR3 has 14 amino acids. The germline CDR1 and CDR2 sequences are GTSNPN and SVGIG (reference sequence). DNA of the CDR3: TGTGCCTGGAGGACGGGGACGGGTTCCTACGAGCAGTACTTC. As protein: CAWRTGTGSYEQYF.

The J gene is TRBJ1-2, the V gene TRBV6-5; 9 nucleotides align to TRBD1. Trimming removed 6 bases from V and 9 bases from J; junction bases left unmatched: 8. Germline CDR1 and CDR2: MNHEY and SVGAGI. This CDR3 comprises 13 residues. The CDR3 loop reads CASSLGQGVRYTF. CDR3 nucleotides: TGTGCCAGCAGCTTGGGACAGGGAGTACGCTACACCTTC.

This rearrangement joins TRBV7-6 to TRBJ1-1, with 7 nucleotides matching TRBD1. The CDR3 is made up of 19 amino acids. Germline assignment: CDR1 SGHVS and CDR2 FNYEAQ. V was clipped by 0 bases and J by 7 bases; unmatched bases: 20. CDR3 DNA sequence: TGTGCCAGCAGCTTAGCCCCACCGGGAGGGGGCGCCGTGGCGGGTGAAGCTTTCTTT. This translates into CASSLAPPGGGAVAGEAFF.

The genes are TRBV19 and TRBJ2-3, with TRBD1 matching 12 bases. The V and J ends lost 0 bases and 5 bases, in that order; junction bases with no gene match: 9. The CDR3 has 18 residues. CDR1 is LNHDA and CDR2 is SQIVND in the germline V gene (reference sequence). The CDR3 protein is CASSIEGQGATVEDTQYF. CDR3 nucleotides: TGTGCCAGTAGTATAGAGGGACAGGGGGCTACCGTGGAAGATACGCAGTATTTT. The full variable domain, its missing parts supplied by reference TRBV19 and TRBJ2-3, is DGGITQSPKYLFRKEGQNVTLSCEQNLNHDAMYWYRQDPGQGLRLIYYSQIVNDFQKGDIAEGYSVSREKKESFPLTVTSAQKNPTAFYLCASSIEGQGATVEDTQYFGPGTRLTVL.

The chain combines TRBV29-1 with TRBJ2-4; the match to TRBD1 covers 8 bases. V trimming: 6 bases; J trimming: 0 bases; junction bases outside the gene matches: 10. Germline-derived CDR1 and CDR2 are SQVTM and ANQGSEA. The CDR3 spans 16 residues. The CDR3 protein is CSVTNRGTLAKNIQYF. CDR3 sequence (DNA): TGCAGCGTGACCAACAGGGGGACCTTAGCCAAAAACATTCAGTACTTC.

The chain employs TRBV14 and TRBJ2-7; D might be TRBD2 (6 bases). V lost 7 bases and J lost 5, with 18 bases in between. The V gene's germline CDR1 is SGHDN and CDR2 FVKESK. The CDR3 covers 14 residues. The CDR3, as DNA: TGTGCCAGCACCCAGCGGGTCGGTTCGAACGAGCAGTACTTC. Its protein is CASTQRVGSNEQYF.

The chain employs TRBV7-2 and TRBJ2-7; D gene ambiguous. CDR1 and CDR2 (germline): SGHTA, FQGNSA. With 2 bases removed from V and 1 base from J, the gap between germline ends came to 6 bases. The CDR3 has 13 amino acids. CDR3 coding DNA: TGTGCCAGCAGCTTACAGAAATCCTACGAGCAGTACTTC. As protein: CASSLQKSYEQYF.

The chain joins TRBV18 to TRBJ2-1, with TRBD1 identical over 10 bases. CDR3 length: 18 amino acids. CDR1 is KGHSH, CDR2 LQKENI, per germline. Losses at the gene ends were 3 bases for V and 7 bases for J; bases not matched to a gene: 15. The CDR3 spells CASSPPKTTGQGRNEQFF. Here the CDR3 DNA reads TGTGCCAGCTCACCCCCTAAAACAACGGGACAGGGGAGGAATGAGCAGTTCTTC.

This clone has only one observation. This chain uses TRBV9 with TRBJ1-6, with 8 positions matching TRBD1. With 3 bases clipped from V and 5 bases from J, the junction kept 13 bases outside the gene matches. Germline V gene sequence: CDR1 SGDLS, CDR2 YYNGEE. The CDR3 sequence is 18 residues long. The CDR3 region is CASSATGGATSNNSPLHF. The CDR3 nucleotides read TGTGCCAGCAGCGCAACAGGGGGAGCGACCTCGAATAATTCACCCCTCCACTTT.

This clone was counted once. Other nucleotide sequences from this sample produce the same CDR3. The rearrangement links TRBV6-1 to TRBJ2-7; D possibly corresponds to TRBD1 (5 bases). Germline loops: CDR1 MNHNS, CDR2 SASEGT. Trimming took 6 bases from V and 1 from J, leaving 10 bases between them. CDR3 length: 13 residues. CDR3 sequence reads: CASSDPGSYEQYF. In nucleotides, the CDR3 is TGTGCCAGCAGCGACCCAGGGTCCTACGAGCAGTACTTC.

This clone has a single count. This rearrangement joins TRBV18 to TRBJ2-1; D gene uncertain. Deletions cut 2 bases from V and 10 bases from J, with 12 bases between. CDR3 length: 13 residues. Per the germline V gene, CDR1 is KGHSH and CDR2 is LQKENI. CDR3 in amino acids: CASSPSSVGEQFF. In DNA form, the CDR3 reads TGTGCCAGCTCACCATCGTCCGTGGGGGAGCAGTTCTTC. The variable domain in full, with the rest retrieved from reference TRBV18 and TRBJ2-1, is NAGVMQNPRHLVRRRGQEARLRCSPMKGHSHVYWYRQLPEEGLKFMVYLQKENIIDESGMPKERFSAEFPKEGPSILRIQQVVRGDSAAYFCASSPSSVGEQFFGPGTRLTVL.

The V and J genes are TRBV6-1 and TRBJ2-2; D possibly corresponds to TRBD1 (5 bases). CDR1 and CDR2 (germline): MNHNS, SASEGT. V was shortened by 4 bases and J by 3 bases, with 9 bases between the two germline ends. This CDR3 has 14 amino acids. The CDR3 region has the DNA TGTGCCAGCAGTGTTCAACAGGACACCGGGGAGCTGTTTTTT. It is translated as CASSVQQDTGELFF.

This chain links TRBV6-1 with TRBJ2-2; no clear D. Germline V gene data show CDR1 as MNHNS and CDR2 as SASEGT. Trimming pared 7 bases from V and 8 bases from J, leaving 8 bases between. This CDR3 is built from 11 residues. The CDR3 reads CASNMKGELFF. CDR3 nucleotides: TGTGCCAGCAATATGAAAGGGGAGCTGTTTTTT.

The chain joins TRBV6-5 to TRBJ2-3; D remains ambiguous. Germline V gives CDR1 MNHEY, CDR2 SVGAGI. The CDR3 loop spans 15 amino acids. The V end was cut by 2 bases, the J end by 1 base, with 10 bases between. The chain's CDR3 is CASSYDFFGTDTQYF. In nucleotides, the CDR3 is TGTGCCAGCAGTTACGACTTCTTCGGCACAGATACGCAGTATTTT.

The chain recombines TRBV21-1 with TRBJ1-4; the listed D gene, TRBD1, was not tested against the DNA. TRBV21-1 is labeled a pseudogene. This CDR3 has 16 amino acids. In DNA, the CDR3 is TGTGCCAGCAGTCAGGTCAGGGGGCGGACTAATGAAAAACTGTTTTTT. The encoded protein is CASSQVRGRTNEKLFF.

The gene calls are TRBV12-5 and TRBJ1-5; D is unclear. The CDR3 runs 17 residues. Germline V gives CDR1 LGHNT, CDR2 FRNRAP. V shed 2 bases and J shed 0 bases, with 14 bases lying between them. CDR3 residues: CASGLSLHSYSNQPQHF. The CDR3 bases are TGTGCTAGTGGTTTGTCCCTGCACAGTTATAGCAATCAGCCCCAGCATTTT. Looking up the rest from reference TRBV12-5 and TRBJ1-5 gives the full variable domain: DARVTQTPRHKVTEMGQEVTMRCQPILGHNTVFWYRQTMMQGLELLAYFRNRAPLDDSGMPKDRFSAEMPDATLATLKIQPSEPRDSAVYFCASGLSLHSYSNQPQHFGDGTRLSIL.

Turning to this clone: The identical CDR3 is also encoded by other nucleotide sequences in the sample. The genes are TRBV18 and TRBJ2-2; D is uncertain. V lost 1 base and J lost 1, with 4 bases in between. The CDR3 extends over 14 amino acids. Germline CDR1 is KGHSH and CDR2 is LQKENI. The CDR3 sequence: CASSPRGNTGELFF. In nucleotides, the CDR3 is TGTGCCAGCTCACCACGAGGGAACACCGGGGAGCTGTTTTTT. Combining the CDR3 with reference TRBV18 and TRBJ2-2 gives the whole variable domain NAGVMQNPRHLVRRRGQEARLRCSPMKGHSHVYWYRQLPEEGLKFMVYLQKENIIDESGMPKERFSAEFPKEGPSILRIQQVVRGDSAAYFCASSPRGNTGELFFGEGSRLTVL.

The CDR3 region is CASSSQGARRETQYF. The CDR3 coding sequence is TGTGCCAGCAGTTCTCAGGGGGCGCGCCGGGAGACCCAGTACTTC. This chain uses TRBV27 with TRBJ2-5; 8 bases are a match to TRBD1. From germline, CDR1 is MNHEY and CDR2 SMNVEV (reference sequence). The CDR3 spans 15 residues. V lost 4 bases, J lost 5 bases, and 9 bases stayed unmatched.

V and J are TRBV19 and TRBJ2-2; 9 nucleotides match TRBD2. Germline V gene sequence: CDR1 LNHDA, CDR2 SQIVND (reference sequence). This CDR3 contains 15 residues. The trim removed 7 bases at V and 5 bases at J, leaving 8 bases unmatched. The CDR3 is CASTHYSGSTGELFF. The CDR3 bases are TGTGCCAGTACTCATTATAGCGGGAGTACCGGGGAGCTGTTTTTT.

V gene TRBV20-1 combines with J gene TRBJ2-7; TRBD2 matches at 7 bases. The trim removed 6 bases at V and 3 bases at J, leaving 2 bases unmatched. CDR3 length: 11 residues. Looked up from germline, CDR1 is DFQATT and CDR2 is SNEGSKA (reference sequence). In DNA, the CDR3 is TGCAGTGCCAAGCGGGACTACGAGCAGTACTTC. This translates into CSAKRDYEQYF.

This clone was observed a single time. The CDR3 bases are TGCGCCAGCACAACGGAGAGCTCCTACAATGAGCAGTTCTTC. It is translated as CASTTESSYNEQFF. The chain recombines TRBV5-1 with TRBJ2-1; D is undetermined. Germline V gene sequence: CDR1 SGHRS, CDR2 YFSETQ. V was shortened by 6 bases and J by 0 bases, with 10 bases between the two germline ends. The CDR3 loop spans 14 amino acids.

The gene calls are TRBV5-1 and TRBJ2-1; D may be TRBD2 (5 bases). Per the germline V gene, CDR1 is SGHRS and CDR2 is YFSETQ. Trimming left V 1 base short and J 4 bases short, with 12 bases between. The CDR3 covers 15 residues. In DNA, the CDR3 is TGCGCCAGCAGCTTGCTACAAGGAGGTTACAATGAGCAGTTCTTC. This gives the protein CASSLLQGGYNEQFF.

For the CDR3, the DNA is TGTGCCAGCAGTCGATCAGGGAACGAGCAGTACTTC. It codes for CASSRSGNEQYF. V is TRBV6-5 and J is TRBJ2-7; D might be TRBD1 (5 bases). The germline V gene encodes CDR1 MNHEY and CDR2 SVGAGI. Trimming removed 5 bases at V and 5 bases at J, with 10 bases between. The CDR3 has 12 amino acids.

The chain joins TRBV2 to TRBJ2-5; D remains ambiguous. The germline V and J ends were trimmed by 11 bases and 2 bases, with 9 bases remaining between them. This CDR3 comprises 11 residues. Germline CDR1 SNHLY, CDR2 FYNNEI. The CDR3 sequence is CAQTTQETQYF. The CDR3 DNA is TGTGCCCAAACAACTCAAGAGACCCAGTACTTC.

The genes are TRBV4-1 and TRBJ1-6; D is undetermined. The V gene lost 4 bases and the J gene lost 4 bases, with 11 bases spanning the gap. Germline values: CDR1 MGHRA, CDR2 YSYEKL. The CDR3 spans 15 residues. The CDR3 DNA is TGCGCCAGCAGCCCTTCTGTACGGTATAATTCACCCCTCCACTTT. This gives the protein CASSPSVRYNSPLHF.

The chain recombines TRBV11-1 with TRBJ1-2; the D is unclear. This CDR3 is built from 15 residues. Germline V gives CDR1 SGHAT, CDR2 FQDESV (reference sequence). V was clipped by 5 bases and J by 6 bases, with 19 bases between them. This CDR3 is CASSPHLLSEDGYTF. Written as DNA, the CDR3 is TGTGCCAGCAGCCCCCACTTGCTCTCAGAGGATGGCTACACCTTC. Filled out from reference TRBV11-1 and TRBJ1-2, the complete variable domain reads EAEVAQSPRYKITEKSQAVAFWCDPISGHATLYWYRQILGQGPELLVQFQDESVVDDSQLPKDRFSAERLKGVDSTLKIQPAELGDSAMYLCASSPHLLSEDGYTFGSGTRLTVV.